This TCR beta chain was observed in a study of blood T cell repertoires in COVID-19 (dated by TCRdb to 2020 to 2021). Context from the whole study: The collaborator samples originated in the United States, Italy and Spain and spanned the acute and convalescent phases of COVID-19. The prospective study material was composed of cDNA or gDNA derived from T cells, B-cell-depleted T cells, or PBMCs. Subjects who had been exposed to COVID-19, were actively infected with it, or had recovered from it provided the deeply sampled blood TCRbeta repertoires that made up the dataset. The repertoires were released in a freely available public database meant as a resource for research on the immune response to SARS-CoV-2. Samples came from the ongoing ImmuneRACE study (first 160 participants) plus 1,254 subjects from 6 global collaborators. A de-identified subject ID, COVID-19 status, age in years and sex were almost always included in the sample metadata. HLA class I and class II types, where available, came from metadata supplied by the sample provider rather than from assay-based typing. Broad study findings and their caveats: How much clinical and demographic metadata was included differed by source and by participant, and the metadata was provided uncurated.

Between the V and J ends, shortened by 5 bases and 6 bases respectively, the junction contains 17 bases. Taken from the germline V gene, the CDR1 and CDR2 loops are SGHAT and FQNNGV. The CDR3 covers 15 residues, taking in both the cysteine and the phenylalanine. The retained sequence is limited to the CDR3, 45 bases, with the frame set at the first base. The collaborating institutions used their own protocols to collect whole blood in K2EDTA tubes. For TCRbeta analysis, collaborators shipped samples as frozen whole blood, isolated PBMCs, or DNA extracted from either of those sample types. As regards this clone: The clone's antigen remains unknown. Base-call qualities are not available, and no considerably larger clone is one nucleotide away.

TCRbeta CDR3 regions were amplified from genomic DNA by means of the immunoSEQ Assay, a bias-controlled multiplex PCR. From the authors' description of their analysis: The number of nucleated cells in each sample was estimated by amplification of reference gene primers within the assay. To quantify the absolute abundance of each unique TCRbeta CDR3 rearrangement, sequence reads were collapsed and filtered. For each sample, productive Simpson clonality was calculated as the square root of Simpson's diversity index over productive rearrangements. Drawn from immuneACCESS, this table holds only the in-frame rearrangements with V and J called that TCRdb kept. Clones are partly lost; checked studies trace under half to an unresolved V gene and leave the rest unexplained. V and J calls and clone size are copied from that table; D and trimming were computed from the DNA. The sample records approximately 88,000 clones, over 65% of which are singletons. Jointly, the top ten make up about 14% of the sample.

Source material: peripheral blood. The chain was built from TRBV11-2 and TRBJ2-1; a tentative D match to TRBD2 spans 5 bases. The TCR originated in a woman between 70 and 85 years old with acute or convalescent COVID-19. The CDR3 protein sequence reads: CASSGNHGLLNEQFF. The nucleotides are TGTGCCAGCAGCGGCAACCATGGACTGCTCAATGAGCAGTTCTTC. The full variable domain, with segments outside the CDR3 supplied by the reference TRBV11-2 and TRBJ2-1 proteins, appears as EAGVAQSPRYKIIEKRQSVAFWCNPISGHATLYWYQQILGQGPKLLIQFQNNGVVDDSQLPKDRFSAERLKGVDSTLKIQPAKLEDSAVYLCASSGNHGLLNEQFFGPGTRLTVL.